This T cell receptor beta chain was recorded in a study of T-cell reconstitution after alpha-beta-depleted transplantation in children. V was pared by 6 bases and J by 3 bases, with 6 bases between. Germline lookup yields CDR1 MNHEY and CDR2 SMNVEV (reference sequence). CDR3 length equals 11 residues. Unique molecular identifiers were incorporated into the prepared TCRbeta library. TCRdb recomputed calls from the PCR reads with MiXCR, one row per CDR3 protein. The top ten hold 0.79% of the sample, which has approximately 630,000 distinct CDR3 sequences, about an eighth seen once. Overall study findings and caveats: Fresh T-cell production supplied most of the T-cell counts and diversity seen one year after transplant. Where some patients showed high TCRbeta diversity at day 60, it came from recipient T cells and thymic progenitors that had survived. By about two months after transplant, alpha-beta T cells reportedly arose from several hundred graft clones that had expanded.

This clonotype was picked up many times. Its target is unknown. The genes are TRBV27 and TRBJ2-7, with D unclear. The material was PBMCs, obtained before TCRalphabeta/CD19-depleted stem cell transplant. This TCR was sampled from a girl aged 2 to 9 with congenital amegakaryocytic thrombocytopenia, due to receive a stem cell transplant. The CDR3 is CASSWGYEQYF. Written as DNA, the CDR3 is TGTGCCAGCAGCTGGGGCTACGAGCAGTACTTC.